This is a list of T cell receptor beta chains from one sample in a study of response to subunit inactivated influenza vaccine. MiXCR, applied by TCRdb to the RT-PCR reads, yields one record per CDR3 protein. The sample shows fewer than 350,000 distinct CDR3 sequences, roughly a fifth of them seen only once. The input for sequencing was PBMCs from blood, taken 21 months after vaccination. The receptors come from a man aged 50-75 years who received an inactivated influenza vaccine. CDR3s include the opening cysteine and the closing phenylalanine or tryptophan. The order of the fields is V gene, clone size, J gene, D gene, CDR3 DNA, CDR3 protein. A D gene is named only where the DNA matches it firmly. Size is stated for part of the rows, as once, few or many counts, or as a class when the clone is expanded.

>TRBV7-6|few|TRBJ1-2|TRBD1
TGTGCCAGCAGCTTAGAGGCAGGGGGCCATGGCTACACCTTC
CASSLEAGGHGYTF
>TRBV7-2|NA|TRBJ2-3|TRBD1
TGTGCCAGCAGCTTGCAGGGGGCAACGGCAGATACGCAGTATTTT
CASSLQGATADTQYF
>TRBV15|many|TRBJ1-5|NA
TGTGCCACCAGCAGAGATTTGAGGGGATTTCTCAGGGTCCGCAATCAGCCCCAGCATTTT
CATSRDLRGFLRVRNQPQHF
>TRBV7-8|few|TRBJ1-2|TRBD1
TGTGCCAGCAGCTGGAGGGACAGCCCGGGAGCAGGCTACACCTTC
CASSWRDSPGAGYTF
>TRBV15|few|TRBJ1-2|NA
TGTGCCACCAGCAGAGGCAGGGACTATGGCTACACCTTC
CATSRGRDYGYTF
>TRBV28|few|TRBJ1-2|NA
TGTGCCAGCAGTTTTCTGACAAACTATGGCTACACCTTC
CASSFLTNYGYTF
>TRBV5-1|many|TRBJ1-2|TRBD1
TGCGCCAGCAGCTTGACCCCGGACAGGCAACTCTATGGCTACACCTTC
CASSLTPDRQLYGYTF
>TRBV7-9|NA|TRBJ2-2|NA
TGTACTCACGGATCGAACACCGGGGGGCTGTTTTTT
CTHGSNTGGLFF
>TRBV2|few|TRBJ1-2|NA
TGTGCCAGCAGCAGGGGTGCTGGCTACACCTTC
CASSRGAGYTF
>TRBV5-1|few|TRBJ2-1|NA
TGCGCCAGCAGCTTGGGGACCTCGGGCAATGAGCAGTTCTTC
CASSLGTSGNEQFF
>TRBV5-1|NA|TRBJ2-1|NA
TGCGCCAGCAGCTTGGGCAGGATGGGGAGTGAGCAGTTCTTC
CASSLGRMGSEQFF
>TRBV6-5|few|TRBJ2-3|NA
TGTGCCAGCAGTTACAGGGCGGCTAGCACAGATACGCAGTATTTT
CASSYRAASTDTQYF
>TRBV5-6|few|TRBJ2-1|TRBD2
TGTGCCAGCAGCGCTATACTAGCGGGAGTTGATCGTGAGCAGTTCTTC
CASSAILAGVDREQFF
>TRBV18|few|TRBJ1-5|NA
TGTGCCAGCTCACTATGGGGGGGGGCTGGTCAGCCCCAGCATTTT
CASSLWGGAGQPQHF
>TRBV30|NA|TRBJ1-2|NA
TGTGCCTGGAGTGTGTCCACAACGGGGCTCAATCTTTATGGCTACACCTTC
CAWSVSTTGLNLYGYTF
>TRBV28|few|TRBJ1-5|NA
TGTGCCAGTAAAATTCTAAGGGGTGGATATAGCAATCAGCCCCAGCATTTT
CASKILRGGYSNQPQHF
>TRBV9|NA|TRBJ2-7|NA
TGTGCCAGCAGCACCCCACCGCACTCCTACGAGCAGTACTTC
CASSTPPHSYEQYF
>TRBV2|many|TRBJ2-2|TRBD1
TGTGCCAGCAGGGGACAGGGGAACACCGGGGAGCTGTTTTTT
CASRGQGNTGELFF
>TRBV23-1|few|TRBJ2-2|NA
TGCGCCAGCAGTCAATCTGGACCCACCAAAGACGGCGGGGAGCTGTTTTTT
CASSQSGPTKDGGELFF
>TRBV7-2|NA|TRBJ2-3|NA
TGTGCCAGCAGCTTACACGGGACCGTAGGAGATACGCAGTATTTT
CASSLHGTVGDTQYF
>TRBV5-1|many|TRBJ2-3|NA
TGCGCCAGCAGCTTGGAGACAGATACGCAGTATTTT
CASSLETDTQYF
>TRBV29-1|many|TRBJ1-1|TRBD1
TGCAGCGCACGGACAGGCCTTAACACTGAAGCTTTCTTT
CSARTGLNTEAFF
>TRBV7-2|NA|TRBJ2-2|NA
TGTGCCAGCAGCTTATGGGGACCCAACACCGGGGAGCTGTTTTTT
CASSLWGPNTGELFF
>TRBV7-2|few|TRBJ2-4|NA
NA
CASTIEVGSGIHF
>TRBV12-3/TRBV12-4|few|TRBJ1-6|TRBD1
TGTGCCAGCAGTCAAGACAGGGGGAGCTCCTATAATTCACCCCTCCACTTT
CASSQDRGSSYNSPLHF
>TRBV20-1|many|TRBJ1-5|NA
TGCAGTGCGCCAACCCCCGGGACATTGAATCAGCCCCAGCATTTT
CSAPTPGTLNQPQHF
>TRBV12-1|NA|TRBJ2-3|NA
TGTGCCAGCAGCTTTGGACTAGCGGGGAAGAGCACAGATACGCAGTATTTT
CASSFGLAGKSTDTQYF
>TRBV7-9|NA|TRBJ2-1|NA
TGTGCCAGCAGCTTAGTAACGGAGGAGCAGTTCTTC
CASSLVTEEQFF
>TRBV5-6|NA|TRBJ1-2|NA
TGTGCCAGCAGCCAGGACAGACGCGGCTACACCTTC
CASSQDRRGYTF
>TRBV4-2|few|TRBJ1-2|NA
TGTGCCAGCAGCCAAGATCAGGCGGGGATCTATGGCTACACCTTC
CASSQDQAGIYGYTF
>TRBV9|few|TRBJ2-2|NA
TGTGCCAGCAGCCCCGGAGGGGCGCCCGGGGAGCTGTTTTTT
CASSPGGAPGELFF
>TRBV2|few|TRBJ2-5|TRBD2
TGTGCCAGCAGGAAACTAGCGGCAGAGACCCAGTACTTC
CASRKLAAETQYF
>TRBV6-2/TRBV6-3|NA|TRBJ2-1|NA
TGTGCCAGCAGCCTTAGTGTGGCAGGGGCGATTCATCACTCCTACAATGAGCAGTTCTTC
CASSLSVAGAIHHSYNEQFF
>TRBV24-1|few|TRBJ2-7|TRBD2
TGTGCCACCAGTGACCCCCGGGACTACCCTTTCGATAAGCAGTACTTC
CATSDPRDYPFDKQYF
>TRBV4-3|many|TRBJ1-6|NA
TGCGCCAGCAGCCAAGGAACGCATAATTCACCCCTCCACTTT
CASSQGTHNSPLHF
>TRBV28|few|TRBJ1-2|TRBD1
TGTGCCAGCAGTTCCCCGACAGGGACTATGTATGGCTACACCTTC
CASSSPTGTMYGYTF
>TRBV6-1|few|TRBJ1-4|NA
TGTGCCAGCAGAGTGGGGGGTAATGAAAAACTGTTTTTT
CASRVGGNEKLFF
>TRBV18|NA|TRBJ1-2|NA
TGTGCCAGCTCACCAGGGACCCAGGGCTATGGCTACACCTTC
CASSPGTQGYGYTF
>TRBV24-1|few|TRBJ1-2|NA
TGTGCCACCAGTGATTTCGCCGGCTATGGCTACACCTTC
CATSDFAGYGYTF
>TRBV23-1|NA|TRBJ2-5|NA
TGCGCCAGCGGAAAAGGAGGCAGGGGAAACCATTTTAGCCAGCAAGAGACCCAGTACTTC
CASGKGGRGNHFSQQETQYF
>TRBV7-9|many|TRBJ1-4|NA
TGTGCCAGCAGCTTAGGGCGGGGCGCAGCTAATGAAAAACTGTTTTTT
CASSLGRGAANEKLFF
>TRBV29-1|few|TRBJ1-2|NA
TGCAGCGGACAGGAAGGCTACACCTTC
CSGQEGYTF
>TRBV29-1|NA|TRBJ2-5|TRBD2
TGCAGCGTTGCCGGGACTAGCGGATACCAAGAGACCCAGTACTTC
CSVAGTSGYQETQYF
>TRBV7-9|once|TRBJ2-5|NA
TGTGCCAGCAGCTTAGTGAAGGCAGGCGAGGAGACCCAGTACTTC
CASSLVKAGEETQYF
>TRBV15|NA|TRBJ2-5|NA
TGTGCCACCAGCAGAGATTTGGGAAGAGAGACCCAGTACTTC
CATSRDLGRETQYF
>TRBV6-2/TRBV6-3|NA|TRBJ2-1|TRBD2
TGTGCCAGCAGTTACCGGCTAGCGGGAGGGCAGGGGCATGGGGAGCAGTTCTTC
CASSYRLAGGQGHGEQFF
>TRBV6-5|many|TRBJ2-1|TRBD2
TGTGCCAGCAGTTCGGACCGGGACTACCACAATGAGCAGTTCTTC
CASSSDRDYHNEQFF
>TRBV6-5|many|TRBJ2-3|NA
TGTGCCAGCAGTTCCGGGACGATCACAGATACGCAGTATTTT
CASSSGTITDTQYF
>TRBV20-1|few|TRBJ1-2|TRBD1
TGCAGTGCTAGTGGGGACAGGGATTATGGCTACACCTTC
CSASGDRDYGYTF
>TRBV9|NA|TRBJ2-1|NA
TGTGCCAGCAGCGTAGGCGGGCGGTTTGTGGACAATGAGCAGTTCTTC
CASSVGGRFVDNEQFF
>TRBV5-1|few|TRBJ1-1|NA
TGCGCCAGCTCCTATTCTCTAGGCGACACTGAAGCTTTCTTT
CASSYSLGDTEAFF
>TRBV10-2|NA|TRBJ1-1|NA
TGCGCCAGCAGTGAGTCTCTTCGGGGCTCGACGAACACTGAAGCTTTCTTT
CASSESLRGSTNTEAFF